The rows below give T cell receptor beta chains drawn from one sample of a study of T cells in localized non-small cell lung cancer. The protocol was immunoSEQ multiplex PCR, while the TCRdb copy is restricted to in-frame clones and leaves out a portion. The profile shows 950 to 1,200 clones, around 32% of them singletons. The sample consisted of normal lung tissue next to the tumor, taken before any cancer treatment. These receptor sequences come from a female donor at least 60 years old with stage I lung adenocarcinoma. CDR3s include the opening cysteine and the closing phenylalanine or tryptophan. The order of the fields is V gene, CDR3 protein.

>TRBV11-3
CASSTPSGSHREQFF
>TRBV9
CASSVDSGLKTQYF
>TRBV9
CASSEALRTDGYTF
>TRBV5-1
CASSLASATDTQYF
>TRBV30
CAWFPGANVLTF
>TRBV5-1
CASSLGGSQETQYF
>TRBV30
CAYSGSFNTDTQYF
>TRBV11-3
CASSLEGPVTEAFF
>TRBV18
CASSRDSRTYEQYF
>TRBV19
CASSIERLTEAFF
>TRBV29-1
CSVGGGGQETQYF
>TRBV6-8
CASRFETGQGGEQYF
>TRBV19
CASSIAVRASQPQHF
>TRBV19
CASSTQRGTEAFF